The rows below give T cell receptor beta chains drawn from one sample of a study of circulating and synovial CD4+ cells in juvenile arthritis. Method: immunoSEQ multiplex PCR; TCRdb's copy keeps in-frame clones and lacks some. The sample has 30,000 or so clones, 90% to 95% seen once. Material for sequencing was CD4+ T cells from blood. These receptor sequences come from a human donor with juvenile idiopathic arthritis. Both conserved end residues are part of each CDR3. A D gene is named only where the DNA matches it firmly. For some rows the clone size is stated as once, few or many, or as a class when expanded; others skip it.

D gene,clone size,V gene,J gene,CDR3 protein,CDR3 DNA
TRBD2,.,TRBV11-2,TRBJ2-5,CASSLDSSGRGETQYF,TGTGCCAGCAGCTTAGATTCTAGCGGGAGGGGTGAGACCCAGTACTTC
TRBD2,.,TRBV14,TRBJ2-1,CASSQESSGSPYNEQFF,TGTGCCAGCAGCCAAGAATCTAGCGGGAGTCCCTACAATGAGCAGTTCTTC
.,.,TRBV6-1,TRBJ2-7,CASSETTLVEQYF,TGTGCCAGCAGTGAAACCACCCTAGTGGAGCAGTACTTC
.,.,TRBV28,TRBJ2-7,CASSLSGYEQYF,TGTGCCAGCAGTTTAAGCGGTTACGAGCAGTACTTC
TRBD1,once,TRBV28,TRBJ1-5,CASSLMGQYQPQHF,TGCGCCAGCAGTTTGATGGGACAGTATCAGCCCCAGCATTTT
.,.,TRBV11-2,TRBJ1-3,CASSAPGQLSGNTIYF,TGTGCCAGCAGCGCCCCTGGGCAGCTCTCTGGAAACACCATATATTTT
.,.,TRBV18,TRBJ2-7,CASSPIQGDSTYEQYF,TGTGCCAGCTCGCCCATTCAGGGGGACTCCACCTACGAGCAGTACTTC
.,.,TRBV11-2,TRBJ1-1,CASRVGGLVNTEAFF,TGTGCCAGCCGTGTGGGGGGGCTAGTGAACACTGAAGCTTTCTTT
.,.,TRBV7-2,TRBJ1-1,CASSFPQQQNTEAFF,TGTGCCAGCAGCTTCCCACAGCAACAGAACACTGAAGCTTTCTTT
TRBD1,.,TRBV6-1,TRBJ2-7,CASSENPGQGRGYEQYF,TGTGCCAGCAGTGAAAACCCGGGACAGGGAAGAGGTTACGAGCAGTACTTC
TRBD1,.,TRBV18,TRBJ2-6,CASSPRQGATNSSGANVLTF,TGTGCCAGCTCACCGCGACAGGGGGCGACAAATTCCTCTGGGGCCAACGTCCTGACTTTC
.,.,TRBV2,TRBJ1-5,CASSEASRGQPQHF,TGTGCCAGCAGTGAAGCTTCCCGCGGTCAGCCCCAGCATTTT
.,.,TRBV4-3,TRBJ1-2,CASSQGGGRYGYTF,TGCGCCAGCAGCCAAGGTGGGGGCCGTTATGGCTACACCTTC
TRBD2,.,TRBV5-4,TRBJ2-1,CASSLNLAGGKSYNEQFF,TGTGCCAGCAGCCTTAACCTAGCGGGGGGGAAGTCCTACAATGAGCAGTTCTTC
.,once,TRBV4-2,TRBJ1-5,CASSQDRGPNQPQHF,TGTGCCAGCAGCCAAGACAGGGGCCCGAATCAGCCCCAGCATTTT
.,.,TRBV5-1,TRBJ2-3,CASSPLNTRRVTDTQYF,TGCGCCAGCAGCCCCCTCAATACGAGGAGGGTCACAGATACGCAGTATTTT
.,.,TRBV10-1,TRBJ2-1,CASSESSGRRREQFF,TGCGCCAGCAGTGAGTCCTCGGGTAGGCGGCGTGAGCAGTTCTTC
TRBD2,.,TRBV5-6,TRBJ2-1,CASSLGYLPRGGSNEQFF,TGTGCCAGCAGCTTGGGGTATCTGCCACGGGGGGGGAGCAATGAGCAGTTCTTC